This section outlines one TCR beta chain sequence together with its context. Antigen specificity is unknown. Healthy donors of bone marrow made up the group. The PCR had 60 Vbeta and 13 Jbeta primers. The method was immunoSEQ multiplex PCR; TCRdb's version includes in-frame clones alone and lacks a portion of them. This table has nearly 95,000 clones, less than 65% appearing once. With V trimmed by 1 base and J by 5 bases, 7 bases remained unmatched. The CDR3 length is 17 residues. From germline, CDR1 is MGHDK and CDR2 SYGVNS. These data come from a study of cytomegalovirus exposure and HLA in healthy donors. Study-wide findings and caveats: Data from an earlier analysis indicated that most TCR beta V segments were productive either about 90% or about 30% of the time.

The sample consisted of PBMCs. V and J are TRBV25-1 and TRBJ2-2; TRBD2 aligns across 10 bases. The clonotype comes from a woman in her 30s in good health and CMV-seronegative. CDR3 coding DNA: TGTGCCAGCAGTGAATTCGGGCTAGCGGGGGAGACCGGGGAGCTGTTTTTT. Translation gives CASSEFGLAGETGELFF.